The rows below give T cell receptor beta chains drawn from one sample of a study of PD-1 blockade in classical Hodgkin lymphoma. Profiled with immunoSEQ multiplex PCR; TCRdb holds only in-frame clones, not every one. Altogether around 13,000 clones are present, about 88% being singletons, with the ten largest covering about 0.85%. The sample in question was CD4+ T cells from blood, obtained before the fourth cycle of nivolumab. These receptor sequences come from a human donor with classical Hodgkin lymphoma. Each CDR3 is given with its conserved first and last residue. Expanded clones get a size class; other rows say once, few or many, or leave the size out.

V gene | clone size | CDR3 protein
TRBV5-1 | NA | CASSFAGQASGRDIQYF
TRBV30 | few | CAWAGDRGGEKLFF
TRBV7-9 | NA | CASSTGQGGYGYTF
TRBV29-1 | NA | CSVVGGGGRGLNEQFF
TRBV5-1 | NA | CASSLAGIQETQYF
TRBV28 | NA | CASELVTGSGNTIYF
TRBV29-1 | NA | CSVGNSYGYTF
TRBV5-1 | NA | CASSRDGFMNTEAFF
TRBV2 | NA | CASSLNGLAWFF
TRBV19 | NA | CASTQGQGPYNEQFF
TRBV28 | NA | CASSLADSPLNTEAFF
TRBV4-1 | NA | CASSQEGATSGFTDTQYF
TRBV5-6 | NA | CASRSSGQGFAEAFF